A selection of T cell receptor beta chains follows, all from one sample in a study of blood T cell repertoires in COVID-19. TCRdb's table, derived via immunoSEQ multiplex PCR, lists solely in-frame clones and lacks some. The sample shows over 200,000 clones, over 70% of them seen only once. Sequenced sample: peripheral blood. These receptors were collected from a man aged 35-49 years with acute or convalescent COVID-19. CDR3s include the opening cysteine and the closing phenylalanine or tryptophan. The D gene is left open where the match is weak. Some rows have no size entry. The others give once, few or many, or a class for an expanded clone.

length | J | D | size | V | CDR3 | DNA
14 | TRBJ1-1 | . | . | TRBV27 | CASSLRGRDTEAFF | TGTGCCAGCAGTTTAAGAGGGCGCGACACTGAAGCTTTCTTT
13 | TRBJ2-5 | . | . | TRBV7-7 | CASSLARGETQYF | TGTGCCAGCAGCTTAGCGAGGGGGGAGACCCAGTACTTC
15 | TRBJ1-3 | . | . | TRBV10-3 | CAISVKPQGENTIYF | TGTGCCATCAGTGTCAAACCACAGGGTGAAAACACCATATATTTT
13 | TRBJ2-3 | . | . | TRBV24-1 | CATSDRVRDTQYF | TGTGCCACCAGTGATCGGGTCCGAGATACGCAGTATTTT
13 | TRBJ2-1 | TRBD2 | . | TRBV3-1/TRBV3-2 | CASSTRGGYEQFF | TGTGCCAGCAGCACCCGGGGGGGGTATGAGCAGTTCTTC
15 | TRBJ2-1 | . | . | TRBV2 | CASSGGERGFHEQFF | TGTGCCAGCAGTGGGGGTGAACGGGGGTTCCATGAGCAGTTCTTC
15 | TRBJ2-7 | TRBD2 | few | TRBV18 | CASSDKREEGYEQYF | TGTGCCAGCTCAGACAAGCGGGAGGAGGGCTACGAGCAGTACTTC
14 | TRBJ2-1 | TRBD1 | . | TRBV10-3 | CAINSGQGANEQFF | TGTGCCATCAACTCGGGACAGGGGGCGAATGAGCAGTTCTTC
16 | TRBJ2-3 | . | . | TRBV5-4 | CASSLEFAGSTDTQYF | TGTGCCAGCAGCTTGGAATTCGCGGGGAGCACAGATACGCAGTATTTT
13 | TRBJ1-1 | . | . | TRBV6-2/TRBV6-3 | CASSPQILTEAFF | TGTGCCAGCAGTCCACAGATCCTCACTGAAGCTTTCTTT
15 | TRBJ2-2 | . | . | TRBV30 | CAWSPLDSDTGELFF | TGTGCCTGGAGTCCATTGGACAGTGACACCGGGGAGCTGTTTTTT
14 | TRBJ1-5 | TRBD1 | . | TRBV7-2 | CASSFRQGGQPQHF | TGTGCCAGCAGCTTTAGACAGGGTGGTCAGCCCCAGCATTTT
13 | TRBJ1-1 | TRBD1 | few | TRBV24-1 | CATSDYRGTEAFF | TGTGCCACCAGTGACTACAGGGGTACTGAAGCTTTCTTT
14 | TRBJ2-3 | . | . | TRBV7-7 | CASSLLSYTDTQYF | TGTGCCAGCAGCTTACTTTCGTACACAGATACGCAGTATTTT
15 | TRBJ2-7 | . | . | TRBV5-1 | CASSQLQGSQYEQYF | TGCGCCAGCAGCCAACTACAGGGTTCACAGTACGAGCAGTACTTC
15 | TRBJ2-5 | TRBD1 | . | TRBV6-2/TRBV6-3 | CASSYLGQGPETQYF | TGTGCCAGCAGTTACTTGGGACAGGGGCCAGAGACCCAGTACTTC
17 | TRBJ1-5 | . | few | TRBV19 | CASSSGRGETLNQPQHF | TGTGCCAGTAGTTCCGGACGGGGGGAGACCCTCAATCAGCCCCAGCATTTT
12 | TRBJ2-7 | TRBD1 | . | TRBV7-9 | CASSLDRGEQYF | TGTGCCAGCAGCCTGGACAGGGGCGAGCAGTACTTC
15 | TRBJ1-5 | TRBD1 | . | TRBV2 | CASSRQGDGNQPQHF | TGTGCCAGCAGTAGACAGGGGGATGGCAATCAGCCCCAGCATTTT
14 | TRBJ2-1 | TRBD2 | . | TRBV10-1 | CASSPAGVFGEQFF | TGCGCCAGCAGTCCAGCGGGGGTCTTTGGAGAGCAGTTCTTC
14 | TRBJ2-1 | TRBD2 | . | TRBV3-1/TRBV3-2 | CASRRTSGGNEQFF | TGTGCCAGCAGAAGGACTAGCGGGGGCAATGAGCAGTTCTTC
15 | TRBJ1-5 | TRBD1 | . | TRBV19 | CASTSDRASNQPQHF | TGTGCCAGTACCTCCGACAGGGCGAGCAATCAGCCCCAGCATTTT
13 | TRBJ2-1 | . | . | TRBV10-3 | CAISEGAGPGLFF | TGTGCCATCAGTGAGGGAGCGGGCCCAGGTCTGTTCTTC
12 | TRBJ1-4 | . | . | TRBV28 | CASTVPNEKLFF | TGTGCCAGCACTGTCCCTAATGAAAAACTGTTTTTT
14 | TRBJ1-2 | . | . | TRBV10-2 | CASSEQGANYGYTF | TGCGCCAGCAGTGAACAGGGAGCTAACTATGGCTACACCTTC
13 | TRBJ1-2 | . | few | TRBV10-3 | CAISDGQAIGYTF | TGTGCCATCAGTGATGGGCAGGCTATTGGCTACACCTTC
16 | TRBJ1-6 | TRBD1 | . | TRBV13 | CASSLSGTGRTSPLHF | TGTGCCAGCAGCTTATCCGGGACAGGGAGAACTTCACCCCTCCACTTT
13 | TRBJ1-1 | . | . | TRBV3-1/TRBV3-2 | CASSQGAGTEAFF | TGTGCCAGCAGCCAAGGGGCGGGCACTGAAGCTTTCTTT
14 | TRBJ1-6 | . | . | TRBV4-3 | CASSQDMLAAPLHF | TGCGCCAGCAGCCAAGACATGTTGGCAGCACCCCTCCACTTT
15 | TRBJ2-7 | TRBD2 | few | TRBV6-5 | CASSSGTSGSYEQYF | TGTGCCAGCAGTTCCGGGACTAGCGGCTCCTACGAGCAGTACTTC
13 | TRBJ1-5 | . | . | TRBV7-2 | CASSLLRNQPQHF | TGTGCCAGCAGCTTACTACGTAATCAGCCCCAGCATTTT
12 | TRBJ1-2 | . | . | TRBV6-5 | CASKSKPYGYTF | TGTGCCAGCAAGTCCAAGCCCTATGGCTACACCTTC
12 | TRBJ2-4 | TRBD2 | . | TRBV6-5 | CASRGSGNIQYF | TGTGCCAGCCGCGGGAGTGGAAACATTCAGTACTTC